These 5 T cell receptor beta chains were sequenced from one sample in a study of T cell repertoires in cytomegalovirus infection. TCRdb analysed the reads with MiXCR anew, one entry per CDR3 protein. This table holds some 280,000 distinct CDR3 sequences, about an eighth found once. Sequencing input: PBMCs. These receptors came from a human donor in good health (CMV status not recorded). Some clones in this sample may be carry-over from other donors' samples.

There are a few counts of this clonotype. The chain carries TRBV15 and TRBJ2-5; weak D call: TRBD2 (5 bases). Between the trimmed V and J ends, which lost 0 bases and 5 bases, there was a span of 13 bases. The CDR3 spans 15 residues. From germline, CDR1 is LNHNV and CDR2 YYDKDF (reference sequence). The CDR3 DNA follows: TGTGCCACCAGCAGAGAGATCTTACCGGGGGAGACCCAGTACTTC. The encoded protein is CATSREILPGETQYF.

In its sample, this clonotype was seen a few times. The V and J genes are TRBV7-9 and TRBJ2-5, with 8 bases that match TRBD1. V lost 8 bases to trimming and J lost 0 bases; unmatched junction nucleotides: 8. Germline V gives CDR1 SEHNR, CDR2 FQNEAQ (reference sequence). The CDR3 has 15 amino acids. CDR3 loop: CASGWGQANQETQYF. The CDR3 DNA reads TGTGCCAGCGGATGGGGACAGGCGAACCAAGAGACCCAGTACTTC.

This CDR3 reads CATSDLTSGKETQYF. The DNA of the CDR3 is TGTGCCACCAGTGATTTAACTAGCGGAAAAGAGACCCAGTACTTC. This chain links TRBV24-1 with TRBJ2-5, with TRBD2 identical over 8 bases. This CDR3 comprises 15 residues. V gave up 1 base and J gave up 3 bases; unmatched junction bases: 3. The germline V gene encodes CDR1 KGHDR and CDR2 SFDVKD.

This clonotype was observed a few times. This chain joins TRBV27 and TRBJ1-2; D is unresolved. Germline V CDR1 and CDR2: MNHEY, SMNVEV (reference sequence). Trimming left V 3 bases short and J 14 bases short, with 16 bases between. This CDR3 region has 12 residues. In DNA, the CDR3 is TGTGCCAGCAGTTTTGGAAACCGAGAGGAAACCTTC. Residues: CASSFGNREETF.

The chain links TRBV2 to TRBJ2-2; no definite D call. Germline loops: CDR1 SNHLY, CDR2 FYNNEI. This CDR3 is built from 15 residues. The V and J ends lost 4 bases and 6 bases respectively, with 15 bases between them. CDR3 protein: CASSVERPDAGELFF. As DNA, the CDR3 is TGTGCCAGCAGTGTTGAAAGGCCAGACGCCGGGGAGCTGTTTTTT.